This T cell receptor beta chain was identified in a study of cytomegalovirus exposure and HLA in healthy donors. Whole-study findings and limits: A cluster of highly shared sequence variants was likely a sequencing artifact. Among immune exposure information, only CMV serostatus was available. A later analysis linked a missense DCLRE1C variant to TCR beta V- and J-gene trimming.

With 60 Vbeta and 13 Jbeta primers, the PCR was carried out. The protocol was immunoSEQ multiplex PCR, while the TCRdb copy is restricted to in-frame clones and leaves out a portion. The sample lists roughly 74,000 clones; roughly 79% were seen once. On this clone itself: Its antigen is currently unknown.

The sample taken for sequencing was PBMCs. This sequence originates from a man aged 40-49 years in good health and CMV-seronegative.

CDR3 loop: CASSLVGRAEAFF. CDR3 DNA sequence: TGTGCCAGCAGTTTAGTGGGGCGAGCTGAAGCTTTCTTT. The chain carries TRBV28 and TRBJ1-1, with D perhaps matching TRBD1 (5 bases). This CDR3 has 13 amino acids. The germline CDR1 and CDR2 sequences are MDHEN and SYDVKM. Trimming removed 2 bases from V and 6 bases from J, with 10 bases in between.